The present T cell receptor beta chain was sequenced within a study of tumor-infiltrating lymphocytes in primary liver carcinoma. Total RNA and DNA came together from about 19-30 mg of bulk tissue without cell sorting. As for this clonotype: A much bigger clone sits one base away, suggesting this may be a read error.

Germline V gene data show CDR1 as SGDLS and CDR2 as YYNGEE. The CDR3 runs to 16 residues. TCR beta cDNA was reverse-transcribed from about 500 ng of total RNA. The reaction used a constant-region primer and ProtoScript II reverse transcriptase. What produced the TCR beta libraries was three nested multiplex PCR rounds using slightly modified ARM-PCR. The first two PCR rounds, around 10 cycles each, used TRBV1-TRBV30 forward primers and a C-beta reverse primer. TCRdb analysed the multiplex PCR reads with MiXCR anew, one entry per CDR3 protein. Counted here are about 74,000 distinct CDR3 sequences, 60% to 80% occurring once; the ten biggest clones make up around 30%.

This TCR derives from a man aged 40-49 years with primary liver carcinoma and hepatitis B virus infection. The sequenced sample was liver tumor tissue from sampling region 4. Specified subset: tumor region T4, right-lateral pole. V gene TRBV9 combines with J gene TRBJ2-2; D remains ambiguous. CDR3 sequence: CASSVATGPDTRELFF. CDR3 DNA sequence: TGTGCCAGCAGCGTAGCTACGGGCCCCGACACCAGGGAGCTGTTTTTT.